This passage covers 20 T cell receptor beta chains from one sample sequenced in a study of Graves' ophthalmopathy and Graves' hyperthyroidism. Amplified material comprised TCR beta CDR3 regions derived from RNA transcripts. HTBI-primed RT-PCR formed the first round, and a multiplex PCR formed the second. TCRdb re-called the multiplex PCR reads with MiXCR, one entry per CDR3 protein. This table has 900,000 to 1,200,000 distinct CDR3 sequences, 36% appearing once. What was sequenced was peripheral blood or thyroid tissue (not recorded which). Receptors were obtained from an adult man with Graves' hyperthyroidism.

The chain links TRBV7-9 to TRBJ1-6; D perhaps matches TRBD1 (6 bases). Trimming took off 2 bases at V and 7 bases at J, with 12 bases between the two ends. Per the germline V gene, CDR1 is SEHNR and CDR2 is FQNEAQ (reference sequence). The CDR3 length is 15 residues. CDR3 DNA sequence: TGTGCCAGCAGCTTAAGACAGGTTCTAAATTCACCCCTCCACTTT. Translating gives CASSLRQVLNSPLHF.

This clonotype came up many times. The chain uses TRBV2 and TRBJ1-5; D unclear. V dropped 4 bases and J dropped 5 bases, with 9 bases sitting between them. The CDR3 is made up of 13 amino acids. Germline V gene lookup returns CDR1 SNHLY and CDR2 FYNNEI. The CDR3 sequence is CASSAGPDQPQHF. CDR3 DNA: TGTGCCAGCAGTGCTGGGCCTGATCAGCCCCAGCATTTT. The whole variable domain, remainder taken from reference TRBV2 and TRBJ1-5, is EPEVTQTPSHQVTQMGQEVILRCVPISNHLYFYWYRQILGQKVEFLVSFYNNEISEKSEIFDDQFSVERPDGSNFTLKIRSTKLEDSAMYFCASSAGPDQPQHFGDGTRLSIL.

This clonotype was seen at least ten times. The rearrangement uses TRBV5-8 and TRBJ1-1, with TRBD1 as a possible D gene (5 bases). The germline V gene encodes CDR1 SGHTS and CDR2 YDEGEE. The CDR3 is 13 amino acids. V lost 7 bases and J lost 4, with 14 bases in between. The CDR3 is CASPGTGGTEAFF. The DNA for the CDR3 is TGTGCCAGCCCCGGGACCGGGGGCACTGAAGCTTTCTTT.

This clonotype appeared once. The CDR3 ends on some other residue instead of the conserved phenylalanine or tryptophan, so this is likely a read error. CDR3 sequence: CASSMGGGTLNTEAFL. The CDR3, as DNA: TGTGCCAGCAGCATGGGTGGGGGGACACTGAACACTGAAGCTTTCCTT. This chain uses TRBV12-3 or TRBV12-4 with TRBJ1-1; tentative D call: TRBD1 (6 bases). V was clipped by 6 bases and J by 0 bases, with 17 bases between them. The CDR3 consists of 16 residues.

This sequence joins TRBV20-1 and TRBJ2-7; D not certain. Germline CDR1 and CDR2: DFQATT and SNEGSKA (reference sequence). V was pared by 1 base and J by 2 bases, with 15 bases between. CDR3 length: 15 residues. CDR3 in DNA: TGCAGTGCTAGAGCCTCCGAAAGTCCAGCCTACGAGCAGTACTTC. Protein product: CSARASESPAYEQYF.

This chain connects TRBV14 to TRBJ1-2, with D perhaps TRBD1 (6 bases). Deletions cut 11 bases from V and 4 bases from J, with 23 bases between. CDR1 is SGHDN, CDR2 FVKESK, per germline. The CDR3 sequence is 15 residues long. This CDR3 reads CAWSSMSTGTYGYTF. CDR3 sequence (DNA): TGTGCCTGGAGTTCCATGTCGACAGGCACCTATGGCTACACCTTC. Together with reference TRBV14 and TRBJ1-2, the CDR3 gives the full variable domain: EAGVTQFPSHSVIEKGQTVTLRCDPISGHDNLYWYRRVMGKEIKFLLHFVKESKQDESGMPNNRFLAERTGGTYSTLKVQPAELEDSGVYFCAWSSMSTGTYGYTFGSGTRLTVV.

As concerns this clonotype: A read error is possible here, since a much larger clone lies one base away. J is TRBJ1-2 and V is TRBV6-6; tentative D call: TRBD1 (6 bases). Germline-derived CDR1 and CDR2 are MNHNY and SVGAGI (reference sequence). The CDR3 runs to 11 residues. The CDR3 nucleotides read TGTACCAGCAGTCTTGACAGGGGCTACACCTTC. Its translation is CTSSLDRGYTF.

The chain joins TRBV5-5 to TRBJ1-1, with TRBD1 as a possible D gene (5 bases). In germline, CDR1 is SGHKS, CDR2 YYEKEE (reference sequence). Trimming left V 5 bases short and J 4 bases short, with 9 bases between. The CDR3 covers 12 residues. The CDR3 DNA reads TGTGCCAGCAGAATGGGGGGCACTGAAGCTTTCTTT. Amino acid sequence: CASRMGGTEAFF.

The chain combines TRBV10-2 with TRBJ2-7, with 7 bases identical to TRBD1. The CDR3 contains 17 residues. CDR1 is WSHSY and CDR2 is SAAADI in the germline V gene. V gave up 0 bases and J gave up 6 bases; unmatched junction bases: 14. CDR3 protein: CASSESGNRGKVSEQYF. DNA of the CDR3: TGCGCCAGCAGTGAGTCGGGGAACAGGGGTAAGGTCTCCGAGCAGTACTTC.

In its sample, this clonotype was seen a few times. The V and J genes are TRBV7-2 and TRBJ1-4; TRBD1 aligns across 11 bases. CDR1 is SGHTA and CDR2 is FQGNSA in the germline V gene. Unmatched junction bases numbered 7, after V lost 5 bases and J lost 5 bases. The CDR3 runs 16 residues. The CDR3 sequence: CASSPSDRGRNEKLFF. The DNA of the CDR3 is TGTGCCAGCAGCCCATCGGACAGGGGGCGAAATGAAAAACTGTTTTTT.

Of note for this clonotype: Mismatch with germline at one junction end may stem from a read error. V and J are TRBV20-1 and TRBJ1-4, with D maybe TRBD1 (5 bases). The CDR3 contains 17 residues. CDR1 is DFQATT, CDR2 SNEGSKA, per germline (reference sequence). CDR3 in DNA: TGCAGTGTTAGAGATCTGGGGCGAAATCTTCTAAATGAAAAACTGTTTTTT. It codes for CSVRDLGRNLLNEKLFF.

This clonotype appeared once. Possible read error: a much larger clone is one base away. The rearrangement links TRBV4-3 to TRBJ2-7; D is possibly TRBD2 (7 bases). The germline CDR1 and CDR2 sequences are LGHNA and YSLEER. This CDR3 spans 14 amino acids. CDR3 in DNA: TGCGCCAGCAGCCAAAAGGCAGGGGACTACGAGCAGTGCTTC. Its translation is CASSQKAGDYEQCF.

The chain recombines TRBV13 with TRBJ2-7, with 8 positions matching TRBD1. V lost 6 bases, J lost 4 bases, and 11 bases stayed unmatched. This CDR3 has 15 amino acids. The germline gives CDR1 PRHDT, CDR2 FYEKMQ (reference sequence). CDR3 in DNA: TGTGCCAGCAGAAATCCCGGGACAGGAGTTTACGAGCAGTACTTC. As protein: CASRNPGTGVYEQYF.

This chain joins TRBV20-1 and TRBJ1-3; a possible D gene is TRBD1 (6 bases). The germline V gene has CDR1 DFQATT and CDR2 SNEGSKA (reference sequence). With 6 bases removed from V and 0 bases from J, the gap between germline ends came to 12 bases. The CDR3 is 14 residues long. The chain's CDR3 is CSALRDTSGNTIYF. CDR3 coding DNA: TGCAGTGCCCTCCGGGACACCTCTGGAAACACCATATATTTT.

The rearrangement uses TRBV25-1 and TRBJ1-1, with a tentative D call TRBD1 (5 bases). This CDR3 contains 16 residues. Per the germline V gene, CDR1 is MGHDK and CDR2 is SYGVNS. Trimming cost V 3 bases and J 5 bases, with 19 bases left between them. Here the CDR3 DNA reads TGTGCCAGCAGTGATATGGGGGGAGGGGCGAGGACTGAAGCTTTCTTT. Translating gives CASSDMGGGARTEAFF.

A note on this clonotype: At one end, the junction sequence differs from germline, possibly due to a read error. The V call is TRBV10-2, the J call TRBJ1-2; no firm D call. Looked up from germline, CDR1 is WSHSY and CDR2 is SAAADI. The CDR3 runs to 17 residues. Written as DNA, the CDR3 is TGTGCCAGCAGTGATAGCGGACGCAAACCTTCGATCTATGGCTACACCTTC. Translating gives CASSDSGRKPSIYGYTF.

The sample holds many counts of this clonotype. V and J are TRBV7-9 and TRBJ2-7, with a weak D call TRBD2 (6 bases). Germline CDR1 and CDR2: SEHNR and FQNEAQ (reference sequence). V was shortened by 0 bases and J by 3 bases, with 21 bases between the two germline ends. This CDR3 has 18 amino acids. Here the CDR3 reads CASSLAQRTRDSSYEQYF. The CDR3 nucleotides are TGTGCCAGCAGCTTAGCCCAGAGAACCCGGGACTCCAGCTACGAGCAGTACTTC.

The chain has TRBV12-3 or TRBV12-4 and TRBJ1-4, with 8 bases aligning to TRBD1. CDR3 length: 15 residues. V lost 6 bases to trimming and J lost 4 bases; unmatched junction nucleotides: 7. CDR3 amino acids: CASRPTGGSNEKLFF. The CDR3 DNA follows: TGTGCCAGCAGGCCTACAGGGGGAAGTAATGAAAAACTGTTTTTT.

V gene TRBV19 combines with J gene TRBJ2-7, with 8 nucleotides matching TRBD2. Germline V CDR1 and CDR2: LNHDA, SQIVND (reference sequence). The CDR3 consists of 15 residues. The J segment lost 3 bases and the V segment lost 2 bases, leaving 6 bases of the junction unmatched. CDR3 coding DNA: TGTGCCAGTAGTATAACGGGACTAGGGAACTACGAGCAGTACTTC. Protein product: CASSITGLGNYEQYF.

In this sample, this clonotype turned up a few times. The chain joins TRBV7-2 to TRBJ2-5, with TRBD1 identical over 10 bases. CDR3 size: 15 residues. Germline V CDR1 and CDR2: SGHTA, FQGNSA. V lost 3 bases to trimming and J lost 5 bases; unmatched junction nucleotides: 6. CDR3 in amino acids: CASSFQTGGGETQYF. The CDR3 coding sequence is TGTGCCAGCAGCTTCCAGACAGGGGGCGGGGAGACCCAGTACTTC.